One and the same sample provided the 24 T cell receptor beta chains below, sequenced in a study of blood T cell repertoires in COVID-19. TCRdb's copy holds only in-frame clones and misses some; the assay was immunoSEQ multiplex PCR. The data contain fewer than 300,000 clones, approximately 86% of them seen just once; the ten biggest clones take up approximately 3.1%. What was sequenced was peripheral blood. These receptors were obtained from a young woman with acute or convalescent COVID-19.

The chain is built from TRBV5-1 and TRBJ2-1, with TRBD2 matching 8 bases. Losses at the gene ends were 6 bases for V and 0 bases for J; bases not matched to a gene: 20. This CDR3 has 20 residues. Germline V gene sequence: CDR1 SGHRS, CDR2 YFSETQ. In nucleotides, the CDR3 is TGCGCCAGCAACCGACCCGCTACTAGCGGTGGATCGAGCTCCTACAATGAGCAGTTCTTC. It yields the protein CASNRPATSGGSSSYNEQFF.

This chain connects TRBV6-5 to TRBJ2-3, with D perhaps TRBD1 (6 bases). Looked up from germline, CDR1 is MNHEY and CDR2 is SVGAGI. V lost 5 bases and J lost 0, with 9 bases in between. The CDR3 covers 14 residues. Written as DNA, the CDR3 is TGTGCCAGCAGTCGGGACACTAGCACAGATACGCAGTATTTT. It specifies CASSRDTSTDTQYF.

V is TRBV28 and J is TRBJ1-3; D remains ambiguous. The CDR3 covers 16 residues. Germline V gene sequence: CDR1 MDHEN, CDR2 SYDVKM. Trimming pared 3 bases from V and 1 base from J, leaving 13 bases between. The CDR3 sequence is CASSFRAGWSGNTIYF. The CDR3 region has the DNA TGTGCCAGCAGTTTTAGAGCAGGCTGGTCTGGAAACACCATATATTTT.

The CDR3 DNA follows: TGTGCCACCCGGAGTCACGGAGAGTACTTC. It translates to CATRSHGEYF. V and J are TRBV27 and TRBJ2-7; no firm D call. Between the trimmed V and J ends, which lost 10 bases and 11 bases, there was a span of 15 bases. The CDR3 sequence is 10 residues long. Germline V lookup: CDR1 MNHEY, CDR2 SMNVEV (reference sequence).

The V gene is TRBV19, the J gene TRBJ2-5, with D maybe TRBD2 (6 bases). The CDR3 sequence is 15 residues long. Germline V gene lookup returns CDR1 LNHDA and CDR2 SQIVND (reference sequence). V dropped 6 bases and J dropped 1 base, with 15 bases sitting between them. The CDR3 DNA sequence: TGTGCCAGTAGCCCTCGGAGGGACTTCCAAGAGACCCAGTACTTC. The encoded protein is CASSPRRDFQETQYF.

The table lists this clone with a count of one. The V gene is TRBV7-8, the J gene TRBJ2-5, with TRBD2 matching 10 bases. The CDR3 loop spans 21 amino acids. J lost 4 bases, V lost 5 bases, and 25 bases had no gene match. The germline gives CDR1 SGHVS, CDR2 FQNEAQ. The DNA for the CDR3 is TGTGCCAGCAGCCACTTTCTAGTTTGGCGCCCTAGCGGGAGTTCGGGAGAGACCCAGTACTTC. Translating it yields CASSHFLVWRPSGSSGETQYF.

The V call is TRBV5-4, the J call TRBJ1-1; 7 bases line up with TRBD1. V lost 4 bases, J lost 1 base, and 7 bases stayed unmatched. Germline V gene data show CDR1 as SGHNT and CDR2 as YYREEE (reference sequence). The CDR3 has 15 residues. CDR3 region: CASSTRQGENTEAFF. CDR3 DNA sequence: TGTGCCAGCAGCACCCGACAGGGAGAGAACACTGAAGCTTTCTTT.

The chain has TRBV7-3 and TRBJ1-1; 7 nucleotides match TRBD1. V dropped 2 bases and J dropped 8; count of bases not matched to a gene: 11. Germline V gives CDR1 SGHTA, CDR2 FQGTGA. This CDR3 spans 15 amino acids. This CDR3 is CASSLVGRGQDEAFF. The DNA for the CDR3 is TGTGCCAGCAGCTTAGTTGGAAGGGGGCAAGACGAAGCTTTCTTT.

A single count supports this clone. J is TRBJ1-5 and V is TRBV7-6, with D tentatively TRBD1 (5 bases). The V gene lost 1 base and the J gene lost 0 bases, with 22 bases spanning the gap. CDR1 SGHVS and CDR2 FNYEAQ come from the germline V gene. The CDR3 loop spans 20 amino acids. DNA for the CDR3: TGTGCCAGCAGCTTAGTTTCTCGGGCAGGGAGGATGTATAGCAATCAGCCCCAGCATTTT. This gives the protein CASSLVSRAGRMYSNQPQHF.

V gene TRBV14 combines with J gene TRBJ2-7; 9 bases are shared with TRBD1. Germline CDR1 reads SGHDN; CDR2 reads FVKESK. The ends lost 4 bases at V and 0 bases at J; junction bases unmatched: 10. This CDR3 comprises 17 residues. CDR3 sequence: CASSPWTGVSGSYEQYF. In DNA form, the CDR3 reads TGTGCCAGCAGCCCATGGACAGGGGTCAGCGGCTCCTACGAGCAGTACTTC.

The V gene is TRBV6-6, the J gene TRBJ2-7; 7 bases agree with TRBD2. The ends lost 9 bases at V and 4 bases at J; junction bases unmatched: 9. Germline loops: CDR1 MNHNY, CDR2 SVGAGI (reference sequence). CDR3 length: 13 residues. CDR3 in amino acids: CASTAGEWYEQYF. CDR3 DNA sequence: TGTGCCAGTACTGCGGGGGAGTGGTACGAGCAGTACTTC.

This clone was seen only a few times. The V call is TRBV5-6, the J call TRBJ2-7; unclear D gene. Between the trimmed V and J ends, which lost 0 bases and 0 bases, there was a span of 4 bases. CDR3 size: 13 residues. Germline V gene sequence: CDR1 SGHDT, CDR2 YYEEEE. The CDR3 is CASSLDNSYEQYF. The CDR3 DNA follows: TGTGCCAGCAGCTTGGACAACTCCTACGAGCAGTACTTC. The complete variable domain, with remaining parts taken from reference TRBV5-6 and TRBJ2-7, reads DAGVTQSPTHLIKTRGQQVTLRCSPKSGHDTVSWYQQALGQGPQFIFQYYEEEERQRGNFPDRFSGHQFPNYSSELNVNALLLGDSALYLCASSLDNSYEQYFGPGTRLTVT.

The chain is built from TRBV6-1 and TRBJ2-1, with 7 bases fitting TRBD2. The CDR3 length is 15 residues. V dropped 0 bases and J dropped 9; count of bases not matched to a gene: 8. The germline gives CDR1 MNHNS, CDR2 SASEGT. CDR3 sequence: CASSEAGREKGEQFF. The DNA of the CDR3 is TGTGCCAGCAGTGAAGCGGGGCGGGAGAAGGGTGAGCAGTTCTTC.

This clone has just a few counts. This chain uses TRBV7-9 with TRBJ1-4, with D hard to call. CDR1 and CDR2 from the germline V gene are SEHNR and FQNEAQ (reference sequence). This CDR3 has 13 amino acids. The V gene lost 4 bases and the J gene lost 8 bases, with 11 bases spanning the gap. The CDR3 DNA is TGTGCCAGCAGCTGGGGAGGGTCGGAAAAACTGTTTTTT. It specifies CASSWGGSEKLFF. Full variable domain (remainder filled in from reference TRBV7-9 and TRBJ1-4): DTGVSQNPRHKITKRGQNVTFRCDPISEHNRLYWYRQTLGQGPEFLTYFQNEAQLEKSRLLSDRFSAERPKGSFSTLEIQRTEQGDSAMYLCASSWGGSEKLFFGSGTQLSVL.

V is TRBV2 and J is TRBJ2-7, with a possible D match to TRBD1 (5 bases). V was clipped by 7 bases and J by 0 bases, with 7 bases between them. Germline CDR1 SNHLY, CDR2 FYNNEI. The length of the CDR3 is 12 residues. CDR3: CASKDSSYEQYF. As DNA, the CDR3 is TGTGCCAGCAAAGACAGCTCCTACGAGCAGTACTTC.

V and J are TRBV7-9 and TRBJ2-7; D might be TRBD2 (5 bases). Deletions cut 1 base from V and 6 bases from J, with 16 bases between. Germline assignment: CDR1 SEHNR and CDR2 FQNEAQ (reference sequence). This CDR3 has 15 residues. This chain's CDR3 is CASSLDISDGSEQYF. The CDR3, as DNA: TGTGCCAGCAGCTTAGATATTAGCGATGGTTCCGAGCAGTACTTC.

In DNA form, the CDR3 reads TGTGCCAGCAGCATCAGGGTTGCCAATTCACCCCTCCACTTT. Translating it yields CASSIRVANSPLHF. The rearrangement uses TRBV6-5 and TRBJ1-6; maybe TRBD1 (5 bases). CDR3 length: 14 residues. V lost 6 bases and J 7 bases, leaving 13 bases between the germline ends. Germline-derived CDR1 and CDR2 are MNHEY and SVGAGI.

The chain is built from TRBV7-2 and TRBJ2-3; TRBD2 agrees at 7 bases. CDR1 is SGHTA and CDR2 is FQGNSA in the germline V gene. V dropped 1 base and J dropped 6; count of bases not matched to a gene: 10. The CDR3 extends over 16 amino acids. Here the CDR3 reads CASSLESKREVDTQYF. For the CDR3, the DNA is TGTGCCAGCAGCTTAGAAAGTAAACGGGAGGTGGATACGCAGTATTTT.

The chain recombines TRBV7-8 with TRBJ2-5; possibly TRBD2 for D (5 bases). Germline values: CDR1 SGHVS, CDR2 FQNEAQ. V was shortened by 5 bases and J by 5 bases, with 12 bases between the two germline ends. CDR3 length: 13 residues. The CDR3 sequence: CASSATTGETQYF. The CDR3 nucleotides read TGTGCCAGCAGCGCAACCACGGGGGAGACCCAGTACTTC.

This clone was recorded a few times. V gene TRBV9 combines with J gene TRBJ1-6; possibly TRBD1 for D (5 bases). CDR1 and CDR2 (germline): SGDLS, YYNGEE. V lost 4 bases and J 3 bases, leaving 11 bases between the germline ends. This CDR3 contains 15 residues. CDR3 DNA sequence: TGTGCCAGCAGCACGGGGGACGGCTATAATTCACCCCTCCACTTT. Translation: CASSTGDGYNSPLHF.

This clone is a singleton in its sample. V is TRBV7-2 and J is TRBJ2-7, with 8 bases fitting TRBD2. This CDR3 spans 16 amino acids. V shed 1 base and J 0 bases; nucleotides not matched to a gene: 5. Germline lookup yields CDR1 SGHTA and CDR2 FQGNSA. The CDR3, as DNA: TGTGCCAGCAGCTTAGTGGGCGGGAGGAGCTCCTACGAGCAGTACTTC. Amino acid sequence: CASSLVGGRSSYEQYF.

This rearrangement joins TRBV5-6 to TRBJ2-7; 10 nucleotides align to TRBD1. The CDR3 is made up of 16 amino acids. Germline lookup yields CDR1 SGHDT and CDR2 YYEEEE. Trimming took 0 bases from V and 4 from J; bases not matched to a gene: 7. The CDR3 DNA reads TGTGCCAGCAGCTTGGGAGGGGGACAGGGGTTATACGAGCAGTACTTC. Translation gives CASSLGGGQGLYEQYF.

This clone was counted only a few times. The rearrangement joins TRBV10-1 to TRBJ2-7; 13 bases align to TRBD2. Germline values: CDR1 WNHNN, CDR2 SYGVQD (reference sequence). Trimming at V came to 2 bases and at J to 3 bases, leaving 4 bases not matched to a gene. This CDR3 comprises 16 residues. CDR3 bases: TGCGCCAGCAGTGAGGTTGGGACTAGCGGGATCTACGAGCAGTACTTC. Its translation: CASSEVGTSGIYEQYF.

The CDR3 coding sequence is TGTGCCAGCAGCCGCCAGGGACAGACTAACTATGGCTACACCTTC. Translated, it gives CASSRQGQTNYGYTF. The rearrangement joins TRBV3-1 (or the pseudogene TRBV3-2) to TRBJ1-2, with 7 bases matching TRBD1. Germline-derived CDR1 and CDR2 are LGHDT and YNNKEL (reference sequence). This CDR3 contains 15 residues. With 4 bases clipped from V and 0 bases from J, the junction kept 5 bases outside the gene matches.